This T cell receptor beta chain derives from a study of T cell responses to AZD1222 COVID-19 vaccine. Germline trimming cut 4 bases from V and 6 bases from J; bases unmatched to any gene: 0. Looked up from germline, CDR1 is MNHEY and CDR2 is SVGAGI. There are 14 residues in the CDR3. In regard to this clone: Its antigen is still unknown.

Sequenced by immunoSEQ multiplex PCR; TCRdb stores in-frame clones only, minus some. Of more than 150,000 clones listed, around 90% are singletons. The study, taken as a whole, reports: There were vaccine-associated CD4 TCRs across spike, dominant at 160-218 and 743-854. Once two AZD1222 doses were given, Spike-specific TCR breadth and depth went up.

Source: peripheral blood, taken 28 days after the second AZD1222 dose. The rearrangement links TRBV6-5 to TRBJ1-6; 10 nucleotides align to TRBD1. This TCR was sampled from an adult who received the AZD1222 COVID-19 vaccine. The CDR3, as DNA: TGTGCCAGCAGTTGGACAGGGGGTAATTCACCCCTCCACTTT. Translation gives CASSWTGGNSPLHF.